These T cell receptor beta chains were read from a single sample in a study of T cell changes during pregnancy in multiple sclerosis. Assay used: immunoSEQ multiplex PCR; TCRdb lists only in-frame clones, some missing. The table includes over 50,000 clones, more than 75% detected once. This sample comprised peripheral blood, obtained in the third trimester of pregnancy. The receptors shown here come from a female donor in good health, enrolled as a control in a pregnancy study. Each CDR3 is given with its conserved first and last residue. Fields, in order: clone size, D gene, J gene, V gene, CDR3 protein, CDR3 DNA. D genes are given only for firm matches. Clone size is shown for a subset of rows, as once, few, many or a class of expanded clone.

once - TRBJ2-7 TRBV5-4 CASSLGYGGEQYF TGTGCCAGCAGCTTGGGGTACGGGGGCGAGCAGTACTTC
- TRBD2 TRBJ2-3 TRBV2 CASSASGSTDTQYF TGTGCCAGCAGTGCTAGCGGGAGCACAGATACGCAGTATTTT
- - TRBJ2-5 TRBV25-1 CASSSGTQYF TGTGCCAGCAGCAGTGGGACCCAGTACTTC
- TRBD1 TRBJ1-4 TRBV7-9 CASSTGGTGGFATNEKLFF TGTGCCAGCAGCACCGGAGGGACAGGGGGCTTCGCAACTAATGAAAAACTGTTTTTT
- - TRBJ1-6 TRBV23-1 CASSQSMRGSGSPLHF TGCGCCAGCAGTCAATCGATGAGGGGGTCGGGTTCACCCCTCCACTTT
- - TRBJ2-4 TRBV7-2 CASSSPDRIQYF TGTGCCAGCAGCTCACCCGACAGGATTCAGTACTTC
- TRBD2 TRBJ2-7 TRBV14 CASSPKQYGGEAEQYF TGTGCCAGCAGCCCGAAGCAATACGGGGGGGAAGCCGAGCAGTACTTC
- TRBD2 TRBJ2-1 TRBV25-1 CASGPTSGAYNEQFF TGTGCCAGCGGACCTACTAGCGGGGCTTACAATGAGCAGTTCTTC
- - TRBJ2-1 TRBV4-3 CASSQGGGSGQFF TGCGCCAGCAGCCAAGGTGGGGGGAGCGGGCAGTTCTTC
- - TRBJ1-1 TRBV7-9 CASSAGTNTEAFF TGTGCCAGCAGCGCGGGGACGAACACTGAAGCTTTCTTT
few - TRBJ1-6 TRBV6-1 CASSGQGYSPLHF TGTGCCAGCAGTGGTCAGGGGTATTCACCCCTCCACTTT
- - TRBJ2-7 TRBV7-9 CASSVRGGLSSYEQYF TGTGCCAGCAGTGTGAGGGGGGGTCTGAGCTCCTACGAGCAGTACTTC
- TRBD1 TRBJ1-2 TRBV11-1 CASSLLGTGEGYTF TGTGCCAGCAGCTTACTGGGGACAGGGGAAGGCTACACCTTC
- TRBD1 TRBJ1-2 TRBV4-3 CASSQDKGQGAIDYGYTF TGCGCCAGCAGCCAAGATAAGGGACAGGGGGCCATCGACTATGGCTACACCTTC
- - TRBJ1-5 TRBV2 CASSAGGRSNQPQHF TGTGCCAGCAGTGCAGGAGGGAGAAGCAATCAGCCCCAGCATTTT
- TRBD1 TRBJ1-4 TRBV28 CASSLGGQGGEKLFF TGTGCCAGCAGTTTAGGGGGACAGGGAGGTGAAAAACTGTTTTTT
once - TRBJ2-1 TRBV19 CASSIGRSGLSYNEQFF TGTGCCAGTAGTATTGGTCGGTCCGGACTTTCCTACAATGAGCAGTTCTTC
- TRBD1 TRBJ2-7 TRBV11-2 CASSLRGRREQYF TGTGCCAGCAGCTTAAGGGGGCGGCGAGAGCAGTACTTC
- - TRBJ1-6 TRBV5-1 CASSLEAGISSPLHF TGCGCCAGCAGCTTGGAGGCAGGTATTAGTTCACCCCTCCACTTT
few - TRBJ1-2 TRBV7-3 CASISPGDYGYTF TGTGCCAGCATCTCCCCAGGCGACTATGGCTACACCTTC
- - TRBJ1-5 TRBV18 CASSPGGQPQHF TGTGCCAGCTCACCGGGGGGTCAGCCCCAGCATTTT
- TRBD1 TRBJ1-2 TRBV28 CAIQRGRDYGYTF TGTGCCATCCAAAGGGGGCGCGACTATGGCTACACCTTC
- - TRBJ2-7 TRBV7-2 CASSPDRYEQYF TGTGCCAGCAGCCCTGACAGATACGAGCAGTACTTC
- TRBD2 TRBJ2-1 TRBV29-1 CSVGGGDYNEQFF TGCAGCGTTGGTGGGGGGGACTACAATGAGCAGTTCTTC
- - TRBJ1-2 TRBV28 CASSFKGALGGYTF TGTGCCAGCAGTTTTAAAGGGGCGCTTGGCGGCTACACCTTC
- - TRBJ1-1 TRBV28 CASNGRGSVNTEAFF TGTGCCAGCAATGGCAGGGGATCGGTAAACACTGAAGCTTTCTTT
- - TRBJ1-2 TRBV6-5 CASMTDLSGYTF TGTGCCAGCATGACAGATCTCAGTGGCTACACCTTC
- TRBD1 TRBJ2-7 TRBV9 CASSPTGFEQYF TGTGCCAGCAGCCCGACAGGGTTCGAGCAGTACTTC
- TRBD2 TRBJ2-7 TRBV30 CAWSQAGDYEQYF TGTGCCTGGAGCCAAGCGGGGGACTACGAGCAGTACTTC
- TRBD1 TRBJ1-1 TRBV12-5 CASGFSGGTEAFF TGTGCTAGTGGTTTCTCAGGGGGCACTGAAGCTTTCTTT
- - TRBJ2-1 TRBV6-5 CASSYSSRGYNEQFF TGTGCCAGCAGTTACTCGTCTAGAGGCTACAATGAGCAGTTCTTC
- - TRBJ2-5 TRBV7-3 CASSSKVGGGGQTQYF TGTGCCAGCAGCTCCAAAGTCGGGGGAGGTGGGCAGACCCAGTACTTC
- TRBD1 TRBJ1-5 TRBV6-6 CASSQRQGKIQPQHF TGTGCCAGCAGTCAACGACAGGGCAAGATTCAGCCCCAGCATTTT
- TRBD2 TRBJ2-2 TRBV18 CASSPPSGGADTGELFF TGTGCCAGCTCACCACCTAGCGGGGGGGCCGACACCGGGGAGCTGTTTTTT
- TRBD1 TRBJ1-1 TRBV4-3 CASSQGQGLRKTEAFF TGCGCCAGCAGCCAGGGACAGGGACTGCGAAAGACTGAAGCTTTCTTT
- - TRBJ1-3 TRBV2 CASSGTPVSGNTIYF TGTGCCAGCAGTGGGACACCCGTCTCTGGAAACACCATATATTTT
- - TRBJ1-1 TRBV19 CASTSRREHTEAFF TGTGCCAGTACCTCACGTCGGGAACACACTGAAGCTTTCTTT
- - TRBJ2-7 TRBV6-5 CASSSEQGYEQYF TGTGCCAGCAGTTCGGAGCAGGGGTACGAGCAGTACTTC
- TRBD2 TRBJ2-2 TRBV6-5 CASSSSGGRTGELFF TGTGCCAGCAGCTCTAGCGGGGGAAGGACCGGGGAGCTGTTTTTT
- TRBD1 TRBJ1-4 TRBV5-1 CASSPGTGHNEKLFF TGCGCCAGCAGCCCGGGGACAGGGCATAATGAAAAACTGTTTTTT
once - TRBJ1-1 TRBV4-3 CASSQDFGGRVNTEAFF TGCGCCAGCAGCCAAGATTTCGGGGGGCGGGTGAACACTGAAGCTTTCTTT
- TRBD1 TRBJ2-3 TRBV6-5 CASRLQGASDTQYF TGTGCCAGCAGACTCCAGGGGGCGTCAGATACGCAGTATTTT
- - TRBJ1-5 TRBV4-1 CASSQGSGRWPQHF TGCGCCAGCAGCCAAGGGTCAGGGCGGTGGCCCCAGCATTTT
once TRBD1 TRBJ2-7 TRBV28 CASTTQGTGIYEQYF TGTGCCAGCACCACTCAGGGGACAGGGATTTACGAGCAGTACTTC
- - TRBJ1-3 TRBV30 CAWESWTQGSGNTIYF TGTGCCTGGGAATCTTGGACCCAGGGATCTGGAAACACCATATATTTT
- - TRBJ2-7 TRBV6-1 CASAVAVQYF TGTGCCAGTGCGGTGGCAGTGCAGTACTTC
- TRBD1 TRBJ1-6 TRBV30 CAWTLTGGISPLHF TGTGCCTGGACCTTGACAGGGGGTATATCACCCCTCCACTTT